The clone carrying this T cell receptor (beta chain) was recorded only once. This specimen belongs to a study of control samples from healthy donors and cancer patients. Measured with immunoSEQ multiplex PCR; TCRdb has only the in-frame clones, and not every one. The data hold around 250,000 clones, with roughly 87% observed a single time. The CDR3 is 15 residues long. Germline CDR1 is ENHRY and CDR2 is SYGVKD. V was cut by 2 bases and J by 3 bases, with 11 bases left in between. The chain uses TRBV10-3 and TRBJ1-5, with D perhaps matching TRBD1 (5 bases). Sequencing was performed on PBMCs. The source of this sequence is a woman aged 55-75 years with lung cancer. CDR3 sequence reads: CAISETGRDNQPQHF. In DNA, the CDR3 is TGTGCCATCAGTGAGACGGGACGGGACAATCAGCCCCAGCATTTT.